This T cell receptor (beta chain) was retrieved from a study of tumor-infiltrating lymphocytes in primary liver carcinoma. Findings and caveats of the study: Tumor tissue displayed a significantly greater top-250-clone fraction than blood (p = 0.039).

Starting material for RNA and DNA co-extraction consisted of about 17-32 mg of unsorted bulk tissue. Treatment-naive at the time, the patients had chronic HBV infection. The authors made TCR beta cDNA from 400 to 550 ng total RNA with a constant-region primer. For TCR beta, libraries were produced by three nested multiplex PCR rounds using slightly modified ARM-PCR. Running ten to eleven cycles apiece, the first two PCR rounds relied on TRBV1-TRBV30 forward primers together with a C-beta reverse primer. TCRdb independently ran MiXCR on the multiplex PCR reads; one entry per CDR3 protein. The repertoire holds 90,000 to 150,000 distinct CDR3 sequences, with 65% to 75% as singletons. The germline V gene has CDR1 SGHRS and CDR2 YFSETQ. This CDR3 has 14 amino acids. This clonotype has just one count. Antigen unknown. At one boundary the junction diverges from the germline segment, which might be a read error.

Sequenced: tumor-adjacent normal liver tissue. The chain recombines TRBV5-1 with TRBJ2-7; possible D gene TRBD1, 5 bases. This clonotype was sampled from a woman aged 55-69 years with primary liver carcinoma and hepatitis B virus infection. The CDR3 region has the DNA TGCGCGAGCAGCTTACGCCAGGGTCCCTACGAGCAGTACTTC. Protein: CASSLRQGPYEQYF. The entire variable domain, with the rest obtained from reference TRBV5-1 and TRBJ2-7, is as follows: KAGVTQTPRYLIKTRGQQVTLSCSPISGHRSVSWYQQTPGQGLQFLFEYFSETQRNKGNFPGRFSGRQFSNSRSEMNVSTLELGDSALYLCASSLRQGPYEQYFGPGTRLTVT.